The 19 T cell receptor beta chains below come from one sample, sequenced in a study of blood T cell repertoires in COVID-19. Only in-frame clones appear in the TCRdb table, and some are missing; sequencing was by immunoSEQ multiplex PCR. There are around 200,000 clones in the sample; around four fifths occur only once, and 2.5% to 3.5% lies in the top ten. Sequences were obtained from peripheral blood. These receptors originate from a woman at least 80 years old with active or convalescent COVID-19.

The gene calls are TRBV5-6 and TRBJ1-2; D is unclear. The germline gives CDR1 SGHDT, CDR2 YYEEEE. Trimming shortened V by 0 bases and J by 8 bases, and 11 bases separated the two germline ends. There are 13 residues in the CDR3. CDR3 residues: CASSLVQVQGYTF. The CDR3 DNA sequence: TGTGCCAGCAGCTTGGTTCAGGTTCAGGGCTACACCTTC.

This clone was detected many times. The chain is built from TRBV19 and TRBJ2-2; D possibly corresponds to TRBD1 (6 bases). CDR3 length equals 14 residues. The V gene lost 7 bases and the J gene lost 0 bases, with 9 bases spanning the gap. In germline, CDR1 is LNHDA, CDR2 SQIVND (reference sequence). The CDR3 sequence: CASTQGTNTGELFF. The DNA of the CDR3 is TGTGCCAGTACCCAGGGGACGAACACCGGGGAGCTGTTTTTT.

The V gene is TRBV6-5, the J gene TRBJ1-3; TRBD1 matches 7 bases. This CDR3 is 15 amino acids long. Germline trimming cut 5 bases from V and 4 bases from J; bases unmatched to any gene: 8. CDR1 is MNHEY, CDR2 SVGAGI, per germline. CDR3 loop: CASSLEGARGNTIYF. The CDR3 coding sequence is TGTGCCAGCAGTCTGGAGGGGGCGAGGGGAAACACCATATATTTT.

The chain combines TRBV27 with TRBJ1-2; no firm D call. The germline CDR1 and CDR2 sequences are MNHEY and SMNVEV (reference sequence). The CDR3 covers 16 residues. The V and J ends lost 4 bases and 4 bases respectively, with 19 bases between them. The CDR3 protein is CASSSSTSPSIYGYTF. CDR3 DNA sequence: TGTGCCAGCAGTTCTTCAACCTCCCCCTCTATCTATGGCTACACCTTC.

V and J are TRBV5-1 and TRBJ1-5; a possible D gene is TRBD1 (6 bases). The CDR3 totals 14 residues. The germline V gene has CDR1 SGHRS and CDR2 YFSETQ. V shed 4 bases and J shed 4 bases, with 12 bases lying between them. In DNA, the CDR3 is TGCGCCAGCAGCGCGGACAGCTCAAATCAGCCCCAGCATTTT. Translated: CASSADSSNQPQHF.

This clone was observed once. J is TRBJ2-1 and V is TRBV4-2; TRBD2 matches at 12 bases. Germline assignment: CDR1 LGHNA and CDR2 YNFKEQ. Trimming at V came to 4 bases and at J to 5 bases, leaving 0 bases not matched to a gene. The CDR3 consists of 14 residues. The CDR3: CASSRTSGDNEQFF. The CDR3 DNA reads TGTGCCAGCAGCCGGACTAGCGGGGACAATGAGCAGTTCTTC.

The gene calls are TRBV5-1 and TRBJ2-5, with 10 bases lining up with TRBD2. CDR3 size: 17 residues. V shed 1 base, J shed 3 bases, and the junction held 9 bases outside the gene matches. CDR1 and CDR2 (germline): SGHRS, YFSETQ. The CDR3, as DNA: TGCGCCAGCAGCTTGTTTAGGTCTAGCGGGGGTAAAGAGACCCAGTACTTC. Its translation is CASSLFRSSGGKETQYF.

This sequence joins TRBV6-1 and TRBJ2-7; 8 nucleotides line up with TRBD1. Looked up from germline, CDR1 is MNHNS and CDR2 is SASEGT. V shed 3 bases and J 6 bases; nucleotides not matched to a gene: 4. The CDR3 is 13 amino acids. The CDR3 DNA is TGTGCCAGCAGTGACGACAGGGGAGGCGAGCAGTACTTC. Translation gives CASSDDRGGEQYF.

This rearrangement joins TRBV18 to TRBJ2-3, with D tentatively TRBD2 (6 bases). The CDR3 is made up of 17 amino acids. Germline loops: CDR1 KGHSH, CDR2 LQKENI. Between the trimmed V and J ends, which lost 4 bases and 0 bases, there was a span of 17 bases. The CDR3 protein is CASSLPPGRGSTDTQYF. The CDR3 region has the DNA TGTGCCAGCTCACTTCCTCCCGGGCGGGGTAGCACAGATACGCAGTATTTT.

The V and J genes are TRBV6-2 or TRBV6-3 and TRBJ2-3; possibly TRBD2 for D (6 bases). Trimming took off 5 bases at V and 1 base at J, with 16 bases between the two ends. The CDR3 consists of 16 residues. Looked up from germline, CDR1 is MNHEY and CDR2 is SVGEGT. CDR3 DNA: TGTGCCAGCAGTCGGGACTTCCCCGGGGGCACAGATACGCAGTATTTT. Its protein product is CASSRDFPGGTDTQYF.

Only a few counts were recorded for this clone. V and J are TRBV18 and TRBJ2-3; D ambiguous. This CDR3 has 12 amino acids. V was trimmed by 2 bases and J by 4 bases, leaving 4 bases between them. The germline V gene encodes CDR1 KGHSH and CDR2 LQKENI. In nucleotides, the CDR3 is TGTGCCAGCTCACCATGGCCAGATACGCAGTATTTT. Translated: CASSPWPDTQYF.

This clone turned up a few times. The V call is TRBV5-1, the J call TRBJ1-1, with D perhaps matching TRBD1 (6 bases). The germline gives CDR1 SGHRS, CDR2 YFSETQ. V was cut by 4 bases and J by 5 bases, with 15 bases left in between. The CDR3 is made up of 14 amino acids. The CDR3, as DNA: TGCGCCAGCAGCCACGGGGGGCGCGAGACTGAAGCTTTCTTT. This encodes CASSHGGRETEAFF.

V usage is TRBV6-4 and J usage is TRBJ1-2; the match to TRBD1 covers 10 bases. Germline V gene data show CDR1 as MRHNA and CDR2 as SNTAGT. This CDR3 has 15 amino acids. J was trimmed by 9 bases and V by 6 bases; bases with no gene match: 13. The DNA for the CDR3 is TGTGCCAGCAGCCGGGAGGCCGGGACAGGGGCAAGCTACACCTTC. Residues: CASSREAGTGASYTF.

This rearrangement joins TRBV7-9 to TRBJ1-4; D remains unclear. V shed 5 bases and J shed 5 bases, with 9 bases lying between them. Germline V gene sequence: CDR1 SEHNR, CDR2 FQNEAQ (reference sequence). CDR3 size: 13 residues. The CDR3 nucleotides read TGTGCCAGCAGCGAACAGATGAATGAAAAACTGTTTTTT. Protein sequence: CASSEQMNEKLFF.

The chain has TRBV6-5 and TRBJ1-2, with 7 bases aligning to TRBD1. This CDR3 spans 13 amino acids. Germline CDR1 and CDR2: MNHEY and SVGAGI. V shed 2 bases and J 5 bases; nucleotides not matched to a gene: 2. The CDR3 spells CASSYMTGYGYTF. The CDR3, as DNA: TGTGCCAGCAGTTACATGACAGGGTATGGCTACACCTTC.

V and J are TRBV19 and TRBJ2-5; D is unclear. The CDR3 has 13 amino acids. V gave up 1 base and J gave up 5 bases, with 8 bases separating them. Germline V gene lookup returns CDR1 LNHDA and CDR2 SQIVND (reference sequence). The CDR3 here is CASSIAREETQYF. The CDR3 DNA reads TGTGCCAGTAGTATAGCGCGTGAGGAGACCCAGTACTTC.

The chain uses TRBV5-1 and TRBJ2-5, with TRBD2 identical over 11 bases. The germline V gene encodes CDR1 SGHRS and CDR2 YFSETQ. This CDR3 has 16 residues. V dropped 4 bases and J dropped 4; count of bases not matched to a gene: 9. Here the CDR3 DNA reads TGCGCCAGCAGCCCCAATAGCGGGGGGGACGGAGAGACCCAGTACTTC. Protein: CASSPNSGGDGETQYF.

The chain recombines TRBV9 with TRBJ1-6; tentative D call: TRBD1 (6 bases). CDR1 SGDLS and CDR2 YYNGEE come from the germline V gene. Trimming removed 0 bases at V and 10 bases at J, with 11 bases between. The CDR3 sequence is 14 residues long. DNA of the CDR3: TGTGCCAGCAGCGTAGGGTCAGGGGACTCACCCCTCCACTTT. Translated: CASSVGSGDSPLHF.

The V gene is TRBV15, the J gene TRBJ2-5; 7 bases match TRBD2. Trimming removed 0 bases from V and 1 base from J; junction bases left unmatched: 8. The CDR3 loop spans 17 amino acids. Germline CDR1 LNHNV, CDR2 YYDKDF (reference sequence). CDR3 DNA sequence: TGTGCCACCAGCAGAGATGGTGGCGGGGGACCCCAAGAGACCCAGTACTTC. As protein: CATSRDGGGGPQETQYF.